Below are 26 T cell receptor beta chains sequenced from a single sample in a study of response to subunit inactivated influenza vaccine. TCRdb re-called the RT-PCR reads through MiXCR, storing one row per CDR3 protein. The top ten hold 3% to 3.5% of the sample, which has 500,000 or so distinct CDR3 sequences, approximately 16% seen once. The material sequenced was CD4+ T cells sorted from PBMCs, taken roughly 24 months after vaccination. Source of these receptors: a man aged 45-69 years who received an inactivated influenza vaccine.

This clonotype was seen only a few times. The chain links TRBV9 to TRBJ1-5; 7 bases are shared with TRBD1. Looked up from germline, CDR1 is SGDLS and CDR2 is YYNGEE. V lost 2 bases, J lost 5 bases, and 7 bases stayed unmatched. The CDR3 is made up of 15 amino acids. The CDR3 DNA reads TGTGCCAGCAGCGTGAGCGGGACAGTAGATCAGCCCCAGCATTTT. Residues: CASSVSGTVDQPQHF.

This clonotype has more than one count but fewer than ten. Here the CDR3 DNA reads TGTGCCATCAGACCAGACGGACTAGCGGGAGTAGTAGGCACAGATACGCAGTATTTT. Its protein is CAIRPDGLAGVVGTDTQYF. The chain employs TRBV10-3 and TRBJ2-3; 13 bases line up with TRBD2. After removal of 6 bases from V and 1 base from J, the junction contained 13 bases not matched to a gene. Germline V gene data show CDR1 as ENHRY and CDR2 as SYGVKD. The CDR3 loop spans 19 amino acids.

This clonotype came up a few times. This chain connects TRBV11-2 to TRBJ2-5, with 8 bases aligning to TRBD2. CDR3 size: 18 residues. The germline V gene encodes CDR1 SGHAT and CDR2 FQNNGV. J lost 1 base, V lost 1 base, and 11 bases had no gene match. In nucleotides, the CDR3 is TGTGCCAGCAGCTTAGTGTATGTACTAGCGGAGCTCCAAGAGACCCAGTACTTC. The encoded protein is CASSLVYVLAELQETQYF.

This clonotype was seen only a few times. The V gene is TRBV9, the J gene TRBJ1-2; D ambiguous. This CDR3 region has 14 residues. V was clipped by 0 bases and J by 1 base, with 7 bases between them. In germline, CDR1 is SGDLS, CDR2 YYNGEE. Here the CDR3 DNA reads TGTGCCAGCAGCGTAGACGGTTATAACTATGGCTACACCTTC. It encodes CASSVDGYNYGYTF.

The CDR3 here is CASSVRTGLTTGELFF. The CDR3 DNA follows: TGTGCCAGCAGCGTGAGGACAGGGCTAACAACGGGGGAGCTGTTTTTT. The chain carries TRBV14 and TRBJ2-2; TRBD1 matches at 8 bases. The germline V gene has CDR1 SGHDN and CDR2 FVKESK. The length of the CDR3 is 16 residues. V shed 5 bases and J 8 bases; nucleotides not matched to a gene: 13.

This clonotype was found many times. V usage is TRBV7-9 and J usage is TRBJ2-7, with D unclear. The germline V gene encodes CDR1 SEHNR and CDR2 FQNEAQ (reference sequence). CDR3 length: 13 residues. The V end lost 5 bases, the J end lost 2 bases, and 10 bases lay between the germline ends. The CDR3 region is CASSPGRTYEQYF. For the CDR3, the DNA is TGTGCCAGCAGCCCCGGACGGACCTACGAGCAGTACTTC.

The chain is built from TRBV5-1 and TRBJ2-1; 9 positions agree with TRBD2. The CDR3 consists of 15 residues. The J segment lost 8 bases and the V segment lost 0 bases, leaving 6 bases of the junction unmatched. Germline CDR1 SGHRS, CDR2 YFSETQ. The CDR3 protein is CASSLVVSGSDEQFF. CDR3 bases: TGCGCCAGCAGCTTGGTTGTTAGCGGGAGCGATGAGCAGTTCTTC. The full variable domain, its missing parts supplied by reference TRBV5-1 and TRBJ2-1, is KAGVTQTPRYLIKTRGQQVTLSCSPISGHRSVSWYQQTPGQGLQFLFEYFSETQRNKGNFPGRFSGRQFSNSRSEMNVSTLELGDSALYLCASSLVVSGSDEQFFGPGTRLTVL.

The gene calls are TRBV28 and TRBJ2-7; the match to TRBD1 covers 8 bases. The J segment lost 3 bases and the V segment lost 8 bases, leaving 9 bases of the junction unmatched. The CDR3 runs 14 residues. Germline V gives CDR1 MDHEN, CDR2 SYDVKM. As DNA, the CDR3 is TGTGCCAGCCTCGGACAGGGTTATATCTACGAGCAGTACTTC. This sequence encodes CASLGQGYIYEQYF.

The CDR3, as DNA: TGTGCCACCGCCGGGACAGGGGGTGAAAAACTGTTTTTT. Translating it yields CATAGTGGEKLFF. The J gene is TRBJ1-4, the V gene TRBV10-3; the match to TRBD1 covers 11 bases. The ends lost 10 bases at V and 7 bases at J; junction bases unmatched: 5. This CDR3 region has 13 residues. Per germline, CDR1 ENHRY and CDR2 SYGVKD.

The J gene is TRBJ2-1, the V gene TRBV5-1; 7 positions agree with TRBD2. Trimming removed 0 bases from V and 3 bases from J; junction bases left unmatched: 6. The CDR3 has 16 residues. The V gene's germline CDR1 is SGHRS and CDR2 YFSETQ. CDR3 nucleotides: TGCGCCAGCAGCTTGGACGCTAGCGGTTTCTACAATGAGCAGTTCTTC. Residues: CASSLDASGFYNEQFF.

J is TRBJ2-3 and V is TRBV2; D is uncertain. The germline CDR1 and CDR2 sequences are SNHLY and FYNNEI. V dropped 4 bases and J dropped 1 base, with 12 bases sitting between them. This CDR3 has 15 residues. In DNA, the CDR3 is TGTGCCAGCAGTGCAGCGACTCAGGGCACAGATACGCAGTATTTT. This codes for CASSAATQGTDTQYF. Using reference TRBV2 and TRBJ2-3 for the parts outside the CDR3, the full variable domain is EPEVTQTPSHQVTQMGQEVILRCVPISNHLYFYWYRQILGQKVEFLVSFYNNEISEKSEIFDDQFSVERPDGSNFTLKIRSTKLEDSAMYFCASSAATQGTDTQYFGPGTRLTVL.

The V call is TRBV20-1, the J call TRBJ1-6; perhaps TRBD1 as D (5 bases). The germline V gene encodes CDR1 DFQATT and CDR2 SNEGSKA (reference sequence). Trimming left V 0 bases short and J 11 bases short, with 17 bases between. The CDR3 loop spans 15 amino acids. CDR3 nucleotide sequence: TGCAGTGCTAGAGATCGGGATAAGGGGAATGCACCCCTCCACTTT. Its protein is CSARDRDKGNAPLHF.

In its sample, this clonotype was seen a few times. The CDR3 loop reads CASSSYPGQGLYGYTF. The CDR3 coding sequence is TGTGCCAGCAGTTCATACCCGGGACAGGGACTCTATGGCTACACCTTC. The chain is built from TRBV28 and TRBJ1-2; 9 bases are a match to TRBD1. The V gene's germline CDR1 is MDHEN and CDR2 SYDVKM. The V gene end was trimmed by 4 bases and the J gene end by 4 bases; junction bases not matched to a gene: 10. The length of the CDR3 is 16 residues.

V and J are TRBV5-6 and TRBJ2-3; TRBD2 aligns across 10 bases. Looked up from germline, CDR1 is SGHDT and CDR2 is YYEEEE. CDR3 size: 16 residues. J was trimmed by 1 base and V by 3 bases; bases with no gene match: 5. The CDR3 loop reads CASSSRLAGRTDTQYF. In nucleotides, the CDR3 is TGTGCCAGCAGCTCTCGACTAGCGGGTCGCACAGATACGCAGTATTTT.

The chain carries TRBV7-9 and TRBJ2-1; the D is unclear. CDR1 is SEHNR and CDR2 is FQNEAQ in the germline V gene (reference sequence). The CDR3 is 12 amino acids. Trimming shortened V by 6 bases and J by 10 bases, and 13 bases separated the two germline ends. This CDR3 reads CASSNRVGEQFF. The CDR3 DNA reads TGTGCCAGCAGTAATAGGGTTGGCGAGCAGTTCTTC.

Ten or more counts support this clonotype. V gene TRBV12-3 or TRBV12-4 combines with J gene TRBJ2-7, with 8 bases lining up with TRBD1. The V gene end was trimmed by 1 base and the J gene end by 3 bases; junction bases not matched to a gene: 5. The CDR3 extends over 15 amino acids. The CDR3 is CASSLVDRGFYEQYF. The CDR3 coding sequence is TGTGCCAGCAGTTTAGTTGACAGGGGATTCTACGAGCAGTACTTC.

The chain uses TRBV20-1 and TRBJ2-5, with D uncertain. This CDR3 has 13 residues. Between the trimmed V and J ends, which lost 3 bases and 5 bases, there was a span of 13 bases. Germline assignment: CDR1 DFQATT and CDR2 SNEGSKA (reference sequence). CDR3 amino acids: CSARAPLVETQYF. The CDR3 nucleotides are TGCAGTGCTAGGGCACCTTTGGTGGAGACCCAGTACTTC.

This chain uses TRBV9 with TRBJ1-1, with a weak D call TRBD1 (6 bases). V was pared by 0 bases and J by 4 bases, with 16 bases between. The germline CDR1 and CDR2 sequences are SGDLS and YYNGEE. The CDR3 spans 16 residues. The CDR3 loop is CASSVESTGGATEAFF. CDR3 nucleotide sequence: TGTGCCAGCAGCGTAGAATCTACCGGGGGGGCCACTGAAGCTTTCTTT. Variable domain in full (rest from reference TRBV9 and TRBJ1-1): DSGVTQTPKHLITATGQRVTLRCSPRSGDLSVYWYQQSLDQGLQFLIQYYNGEERAKGNILERFSAQQFPDLHSELNLSSLELGDSALYFCASSVESTGGATEAFFGQGTRLTVV.

This clonotype was seen a handful of times. The chain recombines TRBV20-1 with TRBJ2-3; D is unresolved. Germline V gene data show CDR1 as DFQATT and CDR2 as SNEGSKA (reference sequence). The CDR3 is 16 residues long. V was shortened by 0 bases and J by 0 bases, with 13 bases between the two germline ends. CDR3 in amino acids: CSARDFRYGSTDTQYF. In nucleotides, the CDR3 is TGCAGTGCTAGAGACTTCCGCTACGGGAGCACAGATACGCAGTATTTT.

This clonotype was counted only a few times. The V call is TRBV20-1, the J call TRBJ2-7; 10 bases are shared with TRBD2. The germline V gene encodes CDR1 DFQATT and CDR2 SNEGSKA (reference sequence). The V gene end was trimmed by 1 base and the J gene end by 5 bases; junction bases not matched to a gene: 5. This CDR3 comprises 14 residues. CDR3 nucleotides: TGCAGTGCTAGAGGGGCTAGCGGGGGCGACGAGCAGTACTTC. It codes for CSARGASGGDEQYF.

This clonotype has at least ten counts. The chain employs TRBV12-3 or TRBV12-4 and TRBJ1-6; D gene ambiguous. V shed 2 bases and J shed 6 bases, with 11 bases lying between them. The length of the CDR3 is 15 residues. CDR3 loop: CASSLTGFPNSPLHF. CDR3 nucleotide sequence: TGTGCCAGCAGTTTAACTGGGTTCCCTAATTCACCCCTCCACTTT.

The J gene is TRBJ2-7, the V gene TRBV5-1; 9 positions match TRBD1. The V gene end was trimmed by 4 bases and the J gene end by 2 bases; junction bases not matched to a gene: 10. Germline lookup yields CDR1 SGHRS and CDR2 YFSETQ. This CDR3 region has 16 residues. CDR3 DNA sequence: TGCGCCAGCAGCCCCGGGACAGGGCGACTTACCTACGAGCAGTACTTC. Protein product: CASSPGTGRLTYEQYF.

This clonotype has more than one count but fewer than ten. The V call is TRBV4-2, the J call TRBJ1-4; TRBD1 aligns across 7 bases. This CDR3 is built from 16 residues. Looked up from germline, CDR1 is LGHNA and CDR2 is YNFKEQ. V was pared by 0 bases and J by 5 bases, with 6 bases of the junction left unmatched. For the CDR3, the DNA is TGTGCCAGCAGCCAAGATCACGGGACAGCAAATGAAAAACTGTTTTTT. The encoded protein is CASSQDHGTANEKLFF.

This clonotype has ten or more counts. The J gene is TRBJ2-5, the V gene TRBV20-1; TRBD1 aligns across 7 bases. The CDR3 consists of 12 residues. Germline CDR1 DFQATT, CDR2 SNEGSKA (reference sequence). V gave up 3 bases and J gave up 4 bases; unmatched junction bases: 2. The CDR3 loop reads CSASRDRETQYF. The CDR3 coding sequence is TGCAGTGCTAGCCGGGACAGAGAGACCCAGTACTTC.

This clonotype was seen many times. The chain links TRBV6-5 to TRBJ2-1; the D is unclear. V lost 2 bases, J lost 8 bases, and 13 bases lay in between. Germline V gene data show CDR1 as MNHEY and CDR2 as SVGAGI. The CDR3 loop spans 14 amino acids. The CDR3 coding sequence is TGTGCCAGCAGTTACCCGGAAAGATGGGATGAGCAGTTCTTC. Protein product: CASSYPERWDEQFF.

This clonotype was found a few times. This chain joins TRBV4-2 and TRBJ2-5; D assignment may be TRBD1 or TRBD2 (5 bases each). V was shortened by 4 bases and J by 4 bases, with 13 bases between the two germline ends. CDR1 and CDR2 from the germline V gene are LGHNA and YNFKEQ. This CDR3 has 14 amino acids. This chain's CDR3 is CASSPRDVRETQYF. The CDR3, as DNA: TGTGCCAGCAGCCCCAGGGACGTTCGAGAGACCCAGTACTTC.